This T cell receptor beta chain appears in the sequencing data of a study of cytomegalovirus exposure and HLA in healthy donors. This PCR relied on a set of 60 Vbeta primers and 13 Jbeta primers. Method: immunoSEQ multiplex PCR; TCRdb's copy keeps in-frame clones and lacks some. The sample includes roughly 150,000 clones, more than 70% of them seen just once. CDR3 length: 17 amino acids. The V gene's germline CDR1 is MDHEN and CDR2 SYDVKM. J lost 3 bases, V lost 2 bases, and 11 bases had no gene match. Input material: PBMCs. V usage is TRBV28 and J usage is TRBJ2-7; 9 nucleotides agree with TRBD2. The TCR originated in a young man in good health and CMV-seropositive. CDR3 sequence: CASSLISRLAGSYEQYF. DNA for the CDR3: TGTGCCAGCAGTTTAATTTCGCGGCTAGCGGGAAGCTACGAGCAGTACTTC.